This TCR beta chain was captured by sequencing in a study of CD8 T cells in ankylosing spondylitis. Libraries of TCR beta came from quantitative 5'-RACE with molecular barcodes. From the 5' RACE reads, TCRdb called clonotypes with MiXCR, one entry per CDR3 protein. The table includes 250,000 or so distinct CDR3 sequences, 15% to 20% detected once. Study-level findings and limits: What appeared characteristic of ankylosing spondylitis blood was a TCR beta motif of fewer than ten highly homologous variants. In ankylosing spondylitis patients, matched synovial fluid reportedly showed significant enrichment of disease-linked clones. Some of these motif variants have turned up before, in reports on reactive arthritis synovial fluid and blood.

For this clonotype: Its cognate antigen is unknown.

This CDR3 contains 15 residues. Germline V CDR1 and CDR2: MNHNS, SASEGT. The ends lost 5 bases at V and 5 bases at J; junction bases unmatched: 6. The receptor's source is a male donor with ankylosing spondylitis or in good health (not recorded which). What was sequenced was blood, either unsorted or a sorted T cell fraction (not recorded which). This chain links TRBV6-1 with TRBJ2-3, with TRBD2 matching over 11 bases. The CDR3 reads CASSLTSGNGDTQYF. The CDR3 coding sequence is TGTGCCAGCAGTCTGACTAGCGGGAACGGAGATACGCAGTATTTT.